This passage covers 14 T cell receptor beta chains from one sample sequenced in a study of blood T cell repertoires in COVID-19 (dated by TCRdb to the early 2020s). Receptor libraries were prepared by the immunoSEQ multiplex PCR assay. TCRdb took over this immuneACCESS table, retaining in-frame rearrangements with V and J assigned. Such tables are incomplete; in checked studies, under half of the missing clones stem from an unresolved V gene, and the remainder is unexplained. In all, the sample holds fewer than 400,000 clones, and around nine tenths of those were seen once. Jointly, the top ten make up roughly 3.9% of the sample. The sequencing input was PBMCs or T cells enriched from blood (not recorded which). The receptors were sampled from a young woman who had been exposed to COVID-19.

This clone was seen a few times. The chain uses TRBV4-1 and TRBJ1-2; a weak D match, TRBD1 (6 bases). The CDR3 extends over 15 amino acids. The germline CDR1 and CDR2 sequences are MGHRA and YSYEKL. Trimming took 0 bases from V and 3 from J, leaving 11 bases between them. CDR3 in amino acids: CASSQEAGEYYGYTF. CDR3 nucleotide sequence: TGCGCCAGCAGCCAAGAGGCAGGGGAGTACTATGGCTACACCTTC.

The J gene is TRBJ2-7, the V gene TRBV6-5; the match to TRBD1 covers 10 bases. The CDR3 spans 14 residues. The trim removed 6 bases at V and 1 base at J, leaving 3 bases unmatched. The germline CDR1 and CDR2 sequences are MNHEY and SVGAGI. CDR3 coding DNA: TGTGCCAGCAGAGGACAGGGGGGTTCCTACGAGCAGTACTTC. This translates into CASRGQGGSYEQYF.

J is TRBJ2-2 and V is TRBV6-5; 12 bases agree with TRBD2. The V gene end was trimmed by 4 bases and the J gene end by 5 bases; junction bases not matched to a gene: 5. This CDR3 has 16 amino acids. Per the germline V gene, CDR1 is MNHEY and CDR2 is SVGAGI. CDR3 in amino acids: CASSFSTSGGTGELFF. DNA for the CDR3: TGTGCCAGCAGTTTCTCGACTAGCGGGGGAACCGGGGAGCTGTTTTTT.

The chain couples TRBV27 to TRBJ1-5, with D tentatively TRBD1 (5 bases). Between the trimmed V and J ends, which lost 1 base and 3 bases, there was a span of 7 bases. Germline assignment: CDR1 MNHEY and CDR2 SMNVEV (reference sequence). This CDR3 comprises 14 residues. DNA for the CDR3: TGTGCCAGCAGTTTATTCAGGGACAATCAGCCCCAGCATTTT. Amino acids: CASSLFRDNQPQHF.

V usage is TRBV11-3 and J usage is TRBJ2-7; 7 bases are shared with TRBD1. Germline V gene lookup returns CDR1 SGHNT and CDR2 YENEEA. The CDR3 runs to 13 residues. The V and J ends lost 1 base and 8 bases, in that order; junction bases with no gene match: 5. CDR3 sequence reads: CASSLGDSPQQYF. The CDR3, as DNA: TGTGCCAGCAGCTTAGGGGACAGCCCACAGCAGTACTTC.

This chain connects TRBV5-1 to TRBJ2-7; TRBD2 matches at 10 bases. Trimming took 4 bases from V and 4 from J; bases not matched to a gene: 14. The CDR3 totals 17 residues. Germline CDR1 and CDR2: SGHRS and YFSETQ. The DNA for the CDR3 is TGCGCCAGCAGCACCAACCAGTTCTTAGCGGGGGGTTACGAGCAGTACTTC. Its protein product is CASSTNQFLAGGYEQYF.

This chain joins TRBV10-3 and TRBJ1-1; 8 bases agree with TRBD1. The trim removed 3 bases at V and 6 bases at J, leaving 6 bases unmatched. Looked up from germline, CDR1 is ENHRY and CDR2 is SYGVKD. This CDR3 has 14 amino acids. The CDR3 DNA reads TGTGCCATCAGTGAAAGGGCAGGGGGCCCTGAAGCTTTCTTT. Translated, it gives CAISERAGGPEAFF.

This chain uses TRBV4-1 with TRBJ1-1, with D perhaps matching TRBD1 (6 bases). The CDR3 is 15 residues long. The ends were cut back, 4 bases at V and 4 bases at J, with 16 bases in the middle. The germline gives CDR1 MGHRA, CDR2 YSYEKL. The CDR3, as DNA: TGCGCCAGCAGCCCCGAGGCCCAGGGGACCACTGAAGCTTTCTTT. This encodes CASSPEAQGTTEAFF.

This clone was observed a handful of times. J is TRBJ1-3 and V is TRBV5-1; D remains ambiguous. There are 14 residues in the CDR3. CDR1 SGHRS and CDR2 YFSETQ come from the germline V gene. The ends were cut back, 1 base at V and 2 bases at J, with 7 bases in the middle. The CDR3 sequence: CASSLNVAGNTIYF. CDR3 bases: TGCGCCAGCAGCTTGAACGTAGCTGGAAACACCATATATTTT.

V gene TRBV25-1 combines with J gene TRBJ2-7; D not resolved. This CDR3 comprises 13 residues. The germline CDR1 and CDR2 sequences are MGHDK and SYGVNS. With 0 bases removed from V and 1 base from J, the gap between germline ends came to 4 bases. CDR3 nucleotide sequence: TGTGCCAGCAGTGAATACGGGTCCTACGAGCAGTACTTC. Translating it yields CASSEYGSYEQYF.

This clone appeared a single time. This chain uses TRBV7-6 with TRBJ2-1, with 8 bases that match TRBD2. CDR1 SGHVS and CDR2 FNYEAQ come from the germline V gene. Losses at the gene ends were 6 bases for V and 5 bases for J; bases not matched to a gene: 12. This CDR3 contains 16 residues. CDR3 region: CASSQLRGGLNNEQFF. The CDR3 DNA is TGTGCCAGCAGTCAACTCCGGGGGGGCCTCAACAATGAGCAGTTCTTC.

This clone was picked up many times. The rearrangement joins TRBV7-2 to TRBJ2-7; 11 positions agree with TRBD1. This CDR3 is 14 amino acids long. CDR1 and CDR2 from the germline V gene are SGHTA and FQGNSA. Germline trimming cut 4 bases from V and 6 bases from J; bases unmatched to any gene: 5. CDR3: CASSSGTGGAEQYF. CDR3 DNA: TGTGCCAGCAGCTCCGGGACAGGGGGAGCCGAGCAGTACTTC. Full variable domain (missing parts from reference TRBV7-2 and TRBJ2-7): GAGVSQSPSNKVTEKGKDVELRCDPISGHTALYWYRQSLGQGLEFLIYFQGNSAPDKSGLPSDRFSAERTGGSVSTLTIQRTQQEDSAVYLCASSSGTGGAEQYFGPGTRLTVT.

The CDR3 region is CASSRGQGAWTQYF. The DNA for the CDR3 is TGTGCCAGCAGCCGGGGACAGGGGGCTTGGACCCAGTACTTC. The chain links TRBV11-2 to TRBJ2-5, with TRBD1 matching 12 bases. The CDR3 loop spans 14 amino acids. V gave up 5 bases and J gave up 7 bases; unmatched junction bases: 5. CDR1 and CDR2 (germline): SGHAT, FQNNGV.

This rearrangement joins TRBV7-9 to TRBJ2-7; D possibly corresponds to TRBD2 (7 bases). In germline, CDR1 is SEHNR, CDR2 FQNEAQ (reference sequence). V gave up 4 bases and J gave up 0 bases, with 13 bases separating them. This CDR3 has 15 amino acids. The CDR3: CASSWGGHSSYEQYF. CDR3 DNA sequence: TGTGCCAGCAGCTGGGGGGGGCACAGCTCCTACGAGCAGTACTTC.